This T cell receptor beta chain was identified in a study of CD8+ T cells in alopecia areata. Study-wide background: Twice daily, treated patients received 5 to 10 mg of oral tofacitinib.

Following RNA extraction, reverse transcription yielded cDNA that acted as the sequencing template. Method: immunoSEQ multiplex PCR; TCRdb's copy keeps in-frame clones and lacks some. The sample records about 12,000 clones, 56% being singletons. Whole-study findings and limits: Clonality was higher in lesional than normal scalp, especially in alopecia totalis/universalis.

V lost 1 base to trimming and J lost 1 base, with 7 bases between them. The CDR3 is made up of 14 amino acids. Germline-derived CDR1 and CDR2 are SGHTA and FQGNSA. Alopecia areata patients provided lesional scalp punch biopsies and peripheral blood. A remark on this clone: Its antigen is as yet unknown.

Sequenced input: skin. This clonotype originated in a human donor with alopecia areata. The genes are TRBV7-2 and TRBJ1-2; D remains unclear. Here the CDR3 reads CASSLDSNNYGYTF. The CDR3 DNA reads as TGTGCCAGCAGCTTAGACAGTAATAACTATGGCTACACCTTC.